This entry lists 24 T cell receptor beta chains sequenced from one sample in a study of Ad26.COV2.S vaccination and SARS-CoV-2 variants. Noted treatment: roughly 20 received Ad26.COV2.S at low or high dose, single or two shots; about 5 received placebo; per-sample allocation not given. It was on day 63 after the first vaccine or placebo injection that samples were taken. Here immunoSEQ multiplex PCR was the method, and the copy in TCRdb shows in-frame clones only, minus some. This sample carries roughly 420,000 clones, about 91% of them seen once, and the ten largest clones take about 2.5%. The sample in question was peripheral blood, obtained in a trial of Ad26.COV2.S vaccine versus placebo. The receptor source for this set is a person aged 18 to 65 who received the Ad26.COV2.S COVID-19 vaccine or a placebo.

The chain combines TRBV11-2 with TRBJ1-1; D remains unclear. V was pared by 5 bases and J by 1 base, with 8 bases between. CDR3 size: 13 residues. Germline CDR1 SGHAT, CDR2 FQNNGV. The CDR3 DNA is TGTGCCAGCAGCCCTCAGCCGAACACTGAAGCTTTCTTT. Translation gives CASSPQPNTEAFF.

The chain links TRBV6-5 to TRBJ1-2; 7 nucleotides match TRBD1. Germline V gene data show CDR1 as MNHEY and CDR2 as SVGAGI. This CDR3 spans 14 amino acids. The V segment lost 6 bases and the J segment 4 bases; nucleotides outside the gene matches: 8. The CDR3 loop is CASRQAGDSYGYTF. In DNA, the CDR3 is TGTGCCAGCAGACAAGCCGGGGACAGCTATGGCTACACCTTC.

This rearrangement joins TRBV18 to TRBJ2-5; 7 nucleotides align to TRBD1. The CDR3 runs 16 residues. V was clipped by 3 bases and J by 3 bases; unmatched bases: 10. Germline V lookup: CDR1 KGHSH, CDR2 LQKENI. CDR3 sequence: CASSPPGQPFEETQYF. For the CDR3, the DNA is TGTGCCAGCTCACCGCCGGGACAGCCTTTTGAAGAGACCCAGTACTTC.

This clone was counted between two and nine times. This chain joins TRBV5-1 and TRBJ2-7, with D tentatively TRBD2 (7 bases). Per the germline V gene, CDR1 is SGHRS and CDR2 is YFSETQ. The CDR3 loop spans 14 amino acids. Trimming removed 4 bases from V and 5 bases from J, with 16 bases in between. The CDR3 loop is CASSRTPGGHEQYV. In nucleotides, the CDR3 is TGCGCCAGCAGCAGGACTCCGGGGGGCCACGAGCAGTACGTC.

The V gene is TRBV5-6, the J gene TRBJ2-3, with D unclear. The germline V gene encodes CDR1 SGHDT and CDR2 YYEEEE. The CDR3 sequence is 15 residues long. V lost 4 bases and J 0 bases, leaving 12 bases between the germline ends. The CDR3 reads CASSIAPASTDTQYF. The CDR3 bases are TGTGCCAGCAGCATAGCCCCAGCTAGCACAGATACGCAGTATTTT.

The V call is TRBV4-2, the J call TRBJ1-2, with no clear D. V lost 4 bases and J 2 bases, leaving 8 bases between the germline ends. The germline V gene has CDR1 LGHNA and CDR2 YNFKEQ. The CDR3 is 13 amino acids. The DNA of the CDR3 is TGTGCCAGCAGCCCTACAGACAACTATGGCTACACCTTC. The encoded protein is CASSPTDNYGYTF.

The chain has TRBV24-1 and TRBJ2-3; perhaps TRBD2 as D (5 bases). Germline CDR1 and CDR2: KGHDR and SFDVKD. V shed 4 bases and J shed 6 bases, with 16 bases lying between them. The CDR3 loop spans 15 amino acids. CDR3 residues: CATSDGLGWEDTQYF. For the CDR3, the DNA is TGTGCCACCAGTGACGGGCTGGGATGGGAGGATACGCAGTATTTT.

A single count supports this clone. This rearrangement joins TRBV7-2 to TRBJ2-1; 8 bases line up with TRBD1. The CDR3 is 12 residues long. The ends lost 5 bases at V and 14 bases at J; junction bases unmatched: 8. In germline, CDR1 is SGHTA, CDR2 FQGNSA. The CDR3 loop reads CASSLRTGQEFF. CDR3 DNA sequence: TGTGCCAGCAGCCTCCGGACAGGGCAGGAGTTCTTC.

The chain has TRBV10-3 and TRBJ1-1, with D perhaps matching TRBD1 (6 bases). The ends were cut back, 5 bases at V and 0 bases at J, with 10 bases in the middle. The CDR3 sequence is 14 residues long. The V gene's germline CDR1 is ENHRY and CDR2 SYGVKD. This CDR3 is CAISSQGMNTEAFF. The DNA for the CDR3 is TGTGCCATCAGTTCCCAGGGGATGAACACTGAAGCTTTCTTT.

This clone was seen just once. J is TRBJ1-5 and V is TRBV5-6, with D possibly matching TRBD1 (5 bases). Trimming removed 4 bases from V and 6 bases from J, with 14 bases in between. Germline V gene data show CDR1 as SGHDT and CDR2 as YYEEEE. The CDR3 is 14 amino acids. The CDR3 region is CASSPAGGVQPQHF. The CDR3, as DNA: TGTGCCAGCAGCCCGGCGGGGGGGGTTCAGCCCCAGCATTTT. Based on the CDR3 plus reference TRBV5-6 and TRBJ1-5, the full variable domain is DAGVTQSPTHLIKTRGQQVTLRCSPKSGHDTVSWYQQALGQGPQFIFQYYEEEERQRGNFPDRFSGHQFPNYSSELNVNALLLGDSALYLCASSPAGGVQPQHFGDGTRLSIL.

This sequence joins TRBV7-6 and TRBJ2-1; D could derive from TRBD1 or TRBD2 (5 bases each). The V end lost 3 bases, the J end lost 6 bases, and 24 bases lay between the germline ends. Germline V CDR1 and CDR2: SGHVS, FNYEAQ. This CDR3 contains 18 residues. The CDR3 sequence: CASSFAPTTVGTGNEQFF. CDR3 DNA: TGTGCCAGCAGCTTCGCACCGACCACCGTAGGGACGGGCAATGAGCAGTTCTTC.

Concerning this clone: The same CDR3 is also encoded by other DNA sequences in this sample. CDR3 protein: CASSLRSNTGELFF. CDR3 bases: TGCGCCAGCAGCTTGCGCTCGAACACCGGGGAGCTGTTTTTT. This rearrangement joins TRBV5-1 to TRBJ2-2; unclear D gene. This CDR3 comprises 14 residues. Germline CDR1 is SGHRS and CDR2 is YFSETQ. V gave up 1 base and J gave up 0 bases, with 4 bases separating them.

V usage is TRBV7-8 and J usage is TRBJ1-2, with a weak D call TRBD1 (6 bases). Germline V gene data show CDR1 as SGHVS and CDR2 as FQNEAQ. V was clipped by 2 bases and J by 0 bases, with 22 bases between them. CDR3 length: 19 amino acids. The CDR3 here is CASSLLLSLGGYSNYGYTF. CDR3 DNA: TGTGCCAGCAGCTTACTTCTGTCGTTGGGGGGCTACTCTAACTATGGCTACACCTTC.

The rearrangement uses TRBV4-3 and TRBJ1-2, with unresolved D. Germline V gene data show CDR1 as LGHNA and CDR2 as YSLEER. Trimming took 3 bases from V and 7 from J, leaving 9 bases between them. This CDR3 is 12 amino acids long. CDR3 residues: CASSQHGSGYTF. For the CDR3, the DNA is TGCGCCAGCAGCCAGCACGGGAGTGGCTACACCTTC.

The CDR3 DNA reads TGTGCCAGCAGCGGTGCCTCGGGAGGGGTCGTATTGAGGACTGAAGCTTTCTTT. It encodes CASSGASGGVVLRTEAFF. This chain connects TRBV9 to TRBJ1-1; weak D call: TRBD1 (5 bases). CDR3 size: 18 residues. The germline V gene has CDR1 SGDLS and CDR2 YYNGEE. V lost 3 bases and J lost 5, with 26 bases in between.

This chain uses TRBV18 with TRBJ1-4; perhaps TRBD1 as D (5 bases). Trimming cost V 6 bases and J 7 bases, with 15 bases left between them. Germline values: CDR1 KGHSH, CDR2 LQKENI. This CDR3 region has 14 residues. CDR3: CASSPGAAVEKLFF. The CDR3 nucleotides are TGTGCCAGCTCCCCCGGGGCGGCGGTTGAAAAACTGTTTTTT.

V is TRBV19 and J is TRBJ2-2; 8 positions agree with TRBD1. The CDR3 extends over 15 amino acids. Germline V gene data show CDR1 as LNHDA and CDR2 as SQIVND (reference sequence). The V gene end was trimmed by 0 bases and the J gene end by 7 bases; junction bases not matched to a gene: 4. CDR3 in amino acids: CASSIEETGVGELFF. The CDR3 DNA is TGTGCCAGTAGTATAGAGGAGACAGGGGTCGGGGAGCTGTTTTTT. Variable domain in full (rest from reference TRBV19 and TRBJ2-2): DGGITQSPKYLFRKEGQNVTLSCEQNLNHDAMYWYRQDPGQGLRLIYYSQIVNDFQKGDIAEGYSVSREKKESFPLTVTSAQKNPTAFYLCASSIEETGVGELFFGEGSRLTVL.

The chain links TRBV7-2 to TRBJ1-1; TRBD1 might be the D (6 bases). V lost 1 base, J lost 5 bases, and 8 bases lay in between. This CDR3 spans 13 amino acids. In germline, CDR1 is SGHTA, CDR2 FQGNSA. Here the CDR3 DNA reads TGTGCCAGCAGCTTAGACAGGGCTACTGAAGCTTTCTTT. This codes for CASSLDRATEAFF.

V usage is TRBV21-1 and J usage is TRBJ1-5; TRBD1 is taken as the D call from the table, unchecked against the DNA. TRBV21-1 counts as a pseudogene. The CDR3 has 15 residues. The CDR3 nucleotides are TGTGCCAGCAGCAAGGGACAGGGGGTGAATCAGCCCCAGCATTTT. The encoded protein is CASSKGQGVNQPQHF.

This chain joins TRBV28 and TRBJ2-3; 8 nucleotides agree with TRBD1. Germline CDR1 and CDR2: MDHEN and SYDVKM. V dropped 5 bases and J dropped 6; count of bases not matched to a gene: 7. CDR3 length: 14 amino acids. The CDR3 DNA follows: TGTGCCAGCAGTAAACAGGGGGTTGGGGATACGCAGTATTTT. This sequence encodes CASSKQGVGDTQYF.

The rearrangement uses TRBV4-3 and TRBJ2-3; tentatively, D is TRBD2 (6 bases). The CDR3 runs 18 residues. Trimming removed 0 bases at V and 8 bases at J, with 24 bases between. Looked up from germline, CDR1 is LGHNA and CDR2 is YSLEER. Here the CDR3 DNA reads TGCGCCAGCAGCCAAGAGTTCACGGGACTGACAATGACTCCTACGCAGTATTTT. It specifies CASSQEFTGLTMTPTQYF.

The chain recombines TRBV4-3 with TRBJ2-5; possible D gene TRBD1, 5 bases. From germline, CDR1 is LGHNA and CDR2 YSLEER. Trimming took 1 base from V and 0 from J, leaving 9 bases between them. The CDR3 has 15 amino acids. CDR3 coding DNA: TGCGCCAGCAGCCAAGTTTGGGGCCACCAAGAGACCCAGTACTTC. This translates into CASSQVWGHQETQYF.

In DNA form, the CDR3 reads TGTGCCAGCAGCCCAGGGGTCTATTCGGCCTACAATGAGCAGTTCTTC. Its protein product is CASSPGVYSAYNEQFF. The V gene is TRBV11-1, the J gene TRBJ2-1; D possibly corresponds to TRBD1 (6 bases). The CDR3 loop spans 16 amino acids. The ends were cut back, 5 bases at V and 2 bases at J, with 16 bases in the middle. The germline gives CDR1 SGHAT, CDR2 FQDESV (reference sequence). Using reference TRBV11-1 and TRBJ2-1 for the parts outside the CDR3, the full variable domain is EAEVAQSPRYKITEKSQAVAFWCDPISGHATLYWYRQILGQGPELLVQFQDESVVDDSQLPKDRFSAERLKGVDSTLKIQPAELGDSAMYLCASSPGVYSAYNEQFFGPGTRLTVL.

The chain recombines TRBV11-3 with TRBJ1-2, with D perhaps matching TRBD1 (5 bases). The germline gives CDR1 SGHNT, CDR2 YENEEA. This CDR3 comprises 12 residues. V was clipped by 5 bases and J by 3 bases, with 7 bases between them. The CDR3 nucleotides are TGTGCCAGCAGCGCAGGGTACTATGGCTACACCTTC. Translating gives CASSAGYYGYTF.